One T cell receptor beta chain is described in this entry. This clonotype was detected many times. Its recognized antigen is unknown. Within one base of it there is no much larger clone, and no base qualities were kept. Sample treatment or condition, as interpreted from the label and publication: in vitro stimulation with specific CMV peptide epitopes to enrich CMV-specific T cells. The data derive from a study of T cell repertoires in cytomegalovirus infection (dated by TCRdb to the late 2010s). For context, the study as a whole: The peptide stimulations were aimed at well-studied HLA-B-restricted epitopes as well as recently identified HLA-C-restricted CMV epitopes, whose presentation resists viral immunomodulation. Donor HLA type was relevant to the analysis, because carriage of CMV infection together with the matching HLA type was indicated by public TCR beta signatures.

The paper's findings and limits, for the study overall: In both this cohort and an independent roughly 350-donor cohort, the cumulative frequency of public TCR beta family members distinguished carriers of CMV infection plus the relevant HLA type. In the ex vivo response, HLA-C-restricted CMV-specific TCR beta clonotypes were dominant, and in two of eight donors the single most frequent clonotype came from this HLA-C-restricted group.

Sequencing instrument: Illumina HiSeq 1500. In-frame beta chains were kept once TCRdb had trimmed the public reads at Q25 with fastp and called clones with MiXCR. Rows matching on CDR3 protein sequence are summarized as one entry with the most common DNA and genes. A total of 550,000 to 700,000 distinct CDR3 sequences appear in this sample, about 39% of them only once. 48% of the sample is taken by the ten largest. According to the germline V gene, CDR1 reads MNHNS and CDR2 reads SASEGT. V is clipped by 5 bases and J by 0 bases, and the sequence between their germline boundaries is 7 bases long. Reading from cysteine to phenylalanine, the CDR3 counts 13 amino acids. The only DNA kept is the CDR3, 39 bases in frame from the first base.

This sequence uses TRBV6-1 and TRBJ1-1, with an unclear D gene assignment. The clonotype originates from a human donor in good health (CMV status not recorded). Some clones in this sample may be carry-over from other donors' samples. Sequenced material: cultured PBMCs, taken from culture after CMV antigen stimulation. The bases are TGTGCCAGCAGTCAGGAATTGAACACTGAAGCTTTCTTT. Its translation is CASSQELNTEAFF.